The rows below give T cell receptor beta chains drawn from one sample of a study of T cell changes during pregnancy in multiple sclerosis. TCRdb's table, derived via immunoSEQ multiplex PCR, lists solely in-frame clones and lacks some. The data contain around 40,000 clones, about 91% of them seen just once; the ten biggest clones take up roughly 0.72%. This specimen consisted of CD4+ T cells from peripheral blood mononuclear cells, obtained in the third trimester of pregnancy. The receptor set was obtained from a female donor with multiple sclerosis, enrolled in a pregnancy study. Each CDR3 is given with its conserved first and last residue. The D gene is left open where the match is weak. A clone size is listed for some rows: how often the clone was seen (once, few, many), or a class if it is expanded.

>.|TRBD2|TRBJ2-7|TRBV27
CASSHSGSFNEQYF
TGTGCCAGCAGCCATAGCGGGAGTTTCAACGAGCAGTACTTC
>.|TRBD2|TRBJ2-5|TRBV4-1
CASSQVRREWETQYF
TGCGCCAGCAGCCAAGTGAGGCGGGAGTGGGAGACCCAGTACTTC
>once|.|TRBJ2-7|TRBV5-1
CASSLGGGRNYEQYF
TGCGCCAGCAGCTTGGGAGGGGGACGGAACTACGAGCAGTACTTC
>.|.|TRBJ2-5|TRBV27
CASSQDGRGKTQYF
TGTGCCAGCAGTCAGGACGGAAGAGGGAAGACCCAGTACTTC
>.|.|TRBJ1-1|TRBV5-4
CASSPAGTLEGAEAFF
TGTGCCAGCAGCCCGGCCGGGACTCTGGAAGGCGCTGAAGCTTTCTTT
>.|TRBD2|TRBJ2-3|TRBV2
CASSELAGRLDTQYF
TGTGCCAGCAGTGAATTAGCGGGAAGGCTAGATACGCAGTATTTT
>.|.|TRBJ1-5|TRBV6-4
CATPDYSNQPQHF
TGTGCCACCCCAGACTATAGCAATCAGCCCCAGCATTTT
>.|.|TRBJ2-7|TRBV27
CASSQRVSYEQYF
TGTGCCAGCAGCCAGCGAGTCTCCTACGAGCAGTACTTC
>.|TRBD1|TRBJ1-6|TRBV6-1
CASRVQGNSPLHF
TGTGCCAGCAGGGTACAGGGGAATTCACCCCTCCACTTT
>.|.|TRBJ2-3|TRBV19
CASSKISGITDTQYF
TGTGCCAGTAGCAAAATTAGCGGTATCACAGATACGCAGTATTTT
>.|TRBD1|TRBJ1-3|TRBV10-3
CAISVPGQGSSGNTIYF
TGTGCCATCAGTGTCCCGGGACAGGGTTCCTCTGGAAACACCATATATTTT
>.|TRBD1|TRBJ2-5|TRBV5-1
CASSLTGTGGETQYF
TGCGCCAGCAGCTTAACCGGGACAGGGGGAGAGACCCAGTACTTC
>.|TRBD1|TRBJ1-5|TRBV30
CAYSTGGSNQPQHF
TGTGCCTATTCGACAGGGGGAAGCAATCAGCCCCAGCATTTT
>.|TRBD1|TRBJ1-5|TRBV27
CASSSTTGANQPQHF
TGTGCCAGCAGTTCGACGACAGGGGCCAATCAGCCCCAGCATTTT
>.|TRBD1|TRBJ2-1|TRBV27
CASTPQGATYNEQFF
TGTGCCAGCACTCCACAGGGGGCGACCTACAATGAGCAGTTCTTC
>.|TRBD2|TRBJ2-5|TRBV5-6
CASSFLASGSFKTQYF
TGTGCCAGCAGCTTCTTGGCTAGCGGGAGTTTTAAGACCCAGTACTTC
>.|TRBD2|TRBJ2-7|TRBV7-2
CASSFSGLAGTYEQYF
TGTGCCAGCAGCTTCTCGGGACTAGCGGGAACCTACGAGCAGTACTTC
>.|.|TRBJ2-1|TRBV6-4
CASSAEGGEINEQFF
TGTGCCAGCAGTGCGGAGGGGGGGGAGATCAATGAGCAGTTCTTC
>.|.|TRBJ1-2|TRBV6-4
CASSAQGQGYGYTF
TGTGCCAGCAGTGCCCAAGGGCAGGGCTATGGCTACACCTTC
>.|.|TRBJ1-2|TRBV7-9
CASSPSGGYTF
TGTGCCAGCAGCCCTAGTGGAGGCTACACCTTC
>.|TRBD1|TRBJ1-5|TRBV6-5
CASSLTGESQPQHF
TGTGCCAGCAGTTTGACAGGGGAGAGTCAGCCCCAGCATTTT
>.|TRBD1|TRBJ2-7|TRBV28
CASSLSDRAYEQYF
TGTGCCAGCAGTTTAAGTGACAGGGCCTACGAGCAGTACTTC
>.|.|TRBJ1-5|TRBV21-1
CASSMRDYGCNQPQHF
.
>.|TRBD2|TRBJ2-1|TRBV4-1
CASSQAGMSGSSYNEQFF
TGCGCCAGCAGCCAAGCTGGGATGAGCGGGAGCTCCTACAATGAGCAGTTCTTC
>.|TRBD1|TRBJ2-7|TRBV7-9
CASSGTGQGPEAYEQYF
TGTGCCAGCAGCGGGACCGGACAGGGACCCGAGGCCTACGAGCAGTACTTC
>.|.|TRBJ2-1|TRBV7-9
CASSFSEGNNEQFF
TGTGCCAGCAGCTTTTCCGAGGGAAACAATGAGCAGTTCTTC
>.|TRBD1|TRBJ1-2|TRBV6-1
CASSPKQGDPYGYTF
TGTGCCAGCAGCCCTAAACAGGGGGACCCTTATGGCTACACCTTC
>.|.|TRBJ2-7|TRBV4-3
CASSQALETDYEQYF
TGCGCCAGCAGCCAAGCTCTGGAGACGGACTACGAGCAGTACTTC
>.|.|TRBJ2-7|TRBV6-4
CASSDSKDFPVPYEQYF
TGTGCCAGCAGTGACTCGAAGGACTTCCCAGTCCCCTACGAGCAGTACTTC
>.|.|TRBJ2-7|TRBV14
CASSQDLPGHATYEQYF
TGTGCCAGCAGCCAAGACCTTCCTGGACACGCGACCTACGAGCAGTACTTC
>.|TRBD2|TRBJ2-2|TRBV6-1
CASSAGTSGRIGELFF
TGTGCCAGCAGTGCCGGTACTAGCGGGAGGATCGGGGAGCTGTTTTTT
>.|.|TRBJ1-1|TRBV9
CASSVHQGGNTEAFF
TGTGCCAGCAGCGTCCACCAGGGCGGGAACACTGAAGCTTTCTTT
>.|.|TRBJ1-1|TRBV5-1
CASSLVQGMNTEAFF
TGCGCCAGCAGCTTGGTTCAGGGAATGAACACTGAAGCTTTCTTT
>.|.|TRBJ1-1|TRBV27
CASHTGQQNTEAFF
TGTGCCAGTCATACAGGGCAGCAGAACACTGAAGCTTTCTTT
>.|.|TRBJ1-1|TRBV10-3
CAISEFEENTEAFF
TGTGCCATCAGTGAGTTTGAGGAGAACACTGAAGCTTTCTTT